The following is a T cell receptor beta chain sequence with its context. Its antigen is currently unknown. After removal of 3 bases from V and 8 bases from J, the junction contained 4 bases not matched to a gene. The CDR3 contains 13 residues. Germline V gene lookup returns CDR1 MGHDK and CDR2 SYGVNS. On average, the one heparinised blood draw given by each donor was 90 to 150 mL. Every isolated RNA sample was fully reverse transcribed, so sequencing captured expressed TCRB transcripts. The repertoire was sequenced with immunoSEQ multiplex PCR; TCRdb's copy has only in-frame clones and lacks some. The sample lists a few hundred thousand clones; 11% to 15% were seen once. This entry is derived from a study of beta chain features in type 1 diabetes. Study-wide results and caveats: For patients and controls alike, PCR might favor shorter templates to the same degree. Moderate yet significant TCRB CDR3 shortening was seen in Type 1 diabetes patients in all four CD4+ subsets.

The sequencing input was naive CD4+ T cells from blood. This clonotype was sampled from a man aged 25-45 years in good health. V gene TRBV25-1 combines with J gene TRBJ1-2; 9 bases fit TRBD1. The CDR3: CASSDWTGEGYTF. The CDR3, as DNA: TGTGCCAGCAGTGATTGGACAGGGGAAGGCTACACCTTC.